This entry features one TCR beta chain sequence. The data originate from a study of blood T cell repertoires in COVID-19. On the study more broadly: COVID-19 samples from acute and convalescent phases originated in the United States, Italy and Spain. Sources were T cells, B-cell-depleted T cells, or PBMCs; the material itself was cDNA or gDNA.

TCRdb keeps only in-frame clones here, not all; method: immunoSEQ multiplex PCR. The data contain some 380,000 clones, about 90% of them singletons. The participants were between about 18 and 89 years old and came from 20 to 30 US areas. Recovered status in Cohort 3 required two negative PCRs, clearance, or symptom resolution. Trimming stripped 2 bases from V and 6 bases from J, with 10 bases between. Looked up from germline, CDR1 is MNHEY and CDR2 is SVGEGT. This CDR3 is built from 13 residues. This sequence originates from a man aged 30 to 45 who had recovered from COVID-19. J is TRBJ1-1 and V is TRBV6-2 or TRBV6-3; no clear D. Source material: PBMCs or T cells enriched from blood (not recorded which). The CDR3 sequence is CASSYVPGSEAFF. CDR3 DNA sequence: TGTGCCAGCAGTTACGTTCCGGGGTCTGAAGCTTTCTTT.